The 14 T cell receptor beta chains below were found in one sample sequenced in a study of blood T cells in healthy people across ages. A second PCR, run for roughly 7 to 12 cycles, used a sample-barcoded 5' primer plus a J-beta primer mix. TCRdb itself ran the 5' RACE reads through MiXCR, one entry per CDR3 protein. The repertoire consists of 1.2 million to 1.5 million distinct CDR3 sequences, with almost 60% occurring once and the leading ten covering about 6.3%. The sample consisted of blood. The receptors come from a man between 18 and 29 years old in good health.

This clonotype was observed a handful of times. J is TRBJ1-2 and V is TRBV29-1; D call uncertain. Trimming cost V 4 bases and J 3 bases, with 12 bases left between them. This CDR3 region has 13 residues. The germline V gene encodes CDR1 SQVTM and CDR2 ANQGSEA. DNA for the CDR3: TGCAGCGTTGTACCCTTGGCGGACTATGGCTACACCTTC. This gives the protein CSVVPLADYGYTF. Together with reference TRBV29-1 and TRBJ1-2, the CDR3 gives the full variable domain: SAVISQKPSRDICQRGTSLTIQCQVDSQVTMMFWYRQQPGQSLTLIATANQGSEATYESGFVIDKFPISRPNLTFSTLTVSNMSPEDSSIYLCSVVPLADYGYTFGSGTRLTVV.

The chain joins TRBV4-3 to TRBJ1-2, with TRBD1 as a possible D gene (5 bases). The CDR3 is made up of 15 amino acids. V was trimmed by 3 bases and J by 7 bases, leaving 18 bases between them. Germline assignment: CDR1 LGHNA and CDR2 YSLEER. DNA of the CDR3: TGCGCCAGCAGCCAGGCGTCGGACATCGGGTTTGGCTACACCTTC. Translated: CASSQASDIGFGYTF.

This sequence joins TRBV12-3 or TRBV12-4 and TRBJ2-5; D may be TRBD1 (6 bases). The J call may be mistaken, given a closer DNA end match to TRBJ2-7. The CDR3 spans 13 residues. This CDR3 is CASVAGDLDEQYF. CDR3 DNA sequence: TGTGCCAGCGTAGCAGGGGATTTGGACGAGCAGTACTTC.

This chain joins TRBV20-1 and TRBJ2-5; perhaps TRBD1 as D (5 bases). The CDR3 consists of 14 residues. Trimming pared 2 bases from V and 2 bases from J, leaving 12 bases between. Germline-derived CDR1 and CDR2 are DFQATT and SNEGSKA (reference sequence). For the CDR3, the DNA is TGCAGTGCTAGACCTCGACAGAAACAAGAGACCCAGTACTTC. Encoded protein: CSARPRQKQETQYF.

The chain combines TRBV20-1 with TRBJ2-5, with TRBD1 as a possible D gene (5 bases). The ends were cut back, 6 bases at V and 5 bases at J, with 19 bases in the middle. The CDR3 runs 14 residues. Germline CDR1 and CDR2: DFQATT and SNEGSKA (reference sequence). CDR3 residues: CSARTPRDGETQYF. CDR3 coding DNA: TGCAGTGCGAGAACCCCCAGGGATGGGGAGACCCAGTACTTC.

The chain combines TRBV7-9 with TRBJ2-3, with TRBD1 matching over 7 bases. CDR3 length: 15 amino acids. Germline assignment: CDR1 SEHNR and CDR2 FQNEAQ (reference sequence). Unmatched junction bases numbered 8, after V lost 8 bases and J lost 0 bases. The DNA of the CDR3 is TGTGCCAGCGCGGACAGGAGAACTAGCACAGATACGCAGTATTTT. Protein: CASADRRTSTDTQYF.

This clonotype has a handful of counts. This chain connects TRBV10-3 to TRBJ2-7; 8 bases are shared with TRBD2. The V gene end was trimmed by 3 bases and the J gene end by 4 bases; junction bases not matched to a gene: 8. CDR1 and CDR2 from the germline V gene are ENHRY and SYGVKD. The CDR3 contains 15 residues. The CDR3 region is CAISDRSGSRYEQYF. The DNA of the CDR3 is TGTGCCATCAGTGATAGGAGCGGGAGTCGATACGAGCAGTACTTC.

This chain uses TRBV11-2 with TRBJ1-2; D uncertain. This CDR3 comprises 13 residues. Germline CDR1 and CDR2: SGHAT and FQNNGV. Deletions cut 3 bases from V and 6 bases from J, with 11 bases between. The CDR3 is CASSLEGLDGYTF. The CDR3 DNA is TGTGCCAGCAGCTTGGAGGGTCTAGATGGCTACACCTTC.

The rearrangement links TRBV18 to TRBJ2-5, with D possibly TRBD1 on 6 matching bases. The V end was cut by 1 base, the J end by 5 bases, with 14 bases between. The CDR3 length is 15 residues. Germline CDR1 KGHSH, CDR2 LQKENI. The CDR3 loop reads CASSPRVGGVETQYF. CDR3 bases: TGTGCCAGCTCACCACGCGTAGGGGGAGTGGAGACCCAGTACTTC.

Of note for this clonotype: It may be a read error: a sequence one base away is much more abundant. The chain combines TRBV12-3 or TRBV12-4 with TRBJ2-1; D call uncertain. V was trimmed by 3 bases and J by 8 bases, leaving 2 bases between them. The length of the CDR3 is 10 residues. CDR3 in amino acids: CASSFYEQFF. CDR3 in DNA: TGTGCCAGCAGTTTTTATGAGCAGTTCTTC.

Details on this clonotype: One end of the junction varies from germline; a read error may be responsible. V and J are TRBV7-2 and TRBJ1-2; the D is unclear. CDR3 size: 14 residues. From germline, CDR1 is SGHTA and CDR2 FQGNSA. The CDR3 reads CASRFRPGDYGYTF. Written as DNA, the CDR3 is TGTGCCAGCCGCTTCCGGCCGGGAGACTATGGCTACACCTTC. The full variable domain, completed using reference TRBV7-2 and TRBJ1-2, is GAGVSQSPSNKVTEKGKDVELRCDPISGHTALYWYRQSLGQGLEFLIYFQGNSAPDKSGLPSDRFSAERTGGSVSTLTIQRTQQEDSAVYLCASRFRPGDYGYTFGSGTRLTVV.

The chain recombines TRBV12-3 or TRBV12-4 with TRBJ2-3; no reliable D call. Between the trimmed V and J ends, which lost 6 bases and 9 bases, there was a span of 10 bases. The CDR3 has 11 residues. Here the CDR3 DNA reads TGTGCCAGCAGCCAGCAGACCACGCAGTATTTT. As protein: CASSQQTTQYF.

This clonotype has just a few counts. The J gene is TRBJ2-7, the V gene TRBV10-3; D is perhaps TRBD1 or TRBD2 (5 bases each). The DNA end is more similar to TRBJ2-5, so the J call may be wrong. Germline CDR1 ENHRY, CDR2 SYGVKD. The CDR3 consists of 13 residues. The CDR3 spells CAIKGLDEGTQYF. CDR3 sequence (DNA): TGTGCCATCAAGGGGCTGGACGAGGGGACCCAGTACTTC.

CDR3 nucleotides: TGCAGCGTTGAAGGGATAGAGGACGGGACTAGCGGGAGGAGCCCCTACGAGCAGTACTTC. Translated, it gives CSVEGIEDGTSGRSPYEQYF. The chain carries TRBV29-1 and TRBJ2-7; 15 bases line up with TRBD2. CDR3 size: 20 residues. Germline assignment: CDR1 SQVTM and CDR2 ANQGSEA. V was clipped by 1 base and J by 2 bases; unmatched bases: 15.